A selection of T cell receptor beta chains follows, all from one sample in a study of neurological immune-mediated disorders. Each CDR3 protein is one row after TCRdb ran MiXCR on the 5' RACE reads. The sample carries approximately 100,000 distinct CDR3 sequences, roughly a tenth recorded once. Source material: PBMCs. Receptor source: a female donor with HTLV-1-associated myelopathy (HAM/TSP). Both conserved end residues are part of each CDR3. D genes are given only for firm matches. Not every row has a clone size; where given, it reads once, few, many or a size class.

D	V	J	size	DNA	CDR3
NA	TRBV4-1	TRBJ2-3	many	TGCGCCAGCAGCCAAGATCCACCTAGCACAGATACGCAGTATTTT	CASSQDPPSTDTQYF
TRBD2	TRBV29-1	TRBJ2-3	many	TGCAGCGTTCGGGGGGGCCCGACAGATACGCAGTATTTT	CSVRGGPTDTQYF
TRBD2	TRBV20-1	TRBJ2-7	many	TGCAGTGCCCAACGGGGAGGGCGCGAGCAGTACTTC	CSAQRGGREQYF
NA	TRBV5-1	TRBJ1-3	many	TGCGCCAGCGCTGATGGGTTCGCCTGGGGTGGAAACACCATATATTTT	CASADGFAWGGNTIYF
NA	TRBV4-1	TRBJ2-5	many	TGCGCCAGCAGCCAAGGTTCCCCCTTTGGTTGGGAGACCCAGTACTTC	CASSQGSPFGWETQYF
TRBD1	TRBV5-1	TRBJ2-2	many	TGCGCCAGCAGACTGACAGGGGGCACCGGGGAGCTGTTTTTT	CASRLTGGTGELFF
NA	TRBV12-3/TRBV12-4	TRBJ2-1	many	TGTGCCAGCAGTGACCTACAGGGAATTGTAGGCAATGAGCAGTTCTTC	CASSDLQGIVGNEQFF
NA	TRBV6-5	TRBJ2-3	many	TGTGCCAGCAGTTACGCGAGTGTGTATACGCAGTATTTT	CASSYASVYTQYF
NA	TRBV5-1	TRBJ2-1	NA	TGCGCCAGCTACCACGGGGAGGCATTAATCAATGAGCAGTTCTTC	CASYHGEALINEQFF
TRBD2	TRBV20-1	TRBJ2-1	many	TGCAGTGCTAGACGTCCGGGACTAGCGGGGGGCTACAATGAGCAGTTCTTC	CSARRPGLAGGYNEQFF
NA	TRBV5-5	TRBJ1-5	NA	TGTGCCAGCAGCTTGCACACGATGACAGCCCAGCATTTT	CASSLHTMTAQHF
NA	TRBV6-2/TRBV6-3	TRBJ1-1	few	TGTGCCAGCAGTTACCGCCATATGAACACTGAAGCTTTCTTT	CASSYRHMNTEAFF
NA	TRBV4-2	TRBJ1-3	many	TGTGCCAGCAGCCTCACAGGGATCTCTGGAAACACCATATATTTT	CASSLTGISGNTIYF
NA	TRBV29-1	TRBJ2-7	many	TGCAGCGTTGCGGGCAGCGTGAGCCTCTACGAGCAGTACTTC	CSVAGSVSLYEQYF
NA	TRBV5-5	TRBJ2-7	few	TGTGCCAGCAGCCCGGGCAGGTACTACGAGCAGTACTTC	CASSPGRYYEQYF
TRBD1	TRBV29-1	TRBJ2-1	many	TGCAGCGTCCGTACAGGGGCCACCTACAATGAGCAGTTCTTC	CSVRTGATYNEQFF
NA	TRBV29-1	TRBJ2-3	many	TGCAGCGACACAGTGGACAGCACAGATACGCAGTATTTT	CSDTVDSTDTQYF
NA	TRBV12-3/TRBV12-4	TRBJ1-1	NA	TGTGCCAGCAGTTTCGGAGGCTTCACTGAAGCTTTCTTT	CASSFGGFTEAFF
NA	TRBV5-1	TRBJ2-6	many	TGCGCCAGCAGCATGGGGGCCCTCGACTCTGGGGCCAACGTCCTGACTTTC	CASSMGALDSGANVLTF
NA	TRBV25-1	TRBJ2-7	many	TGTGCCAGCAGTGAGACGGGGAAAACCTACGAGCAGTACTTC	CASSETGKTYEQYF
TRBD1	TRBV20-1	TRBJ1-2	many	TGCAGTGCCGGGCCAGGGGGTTTGGACTATGGCTACACCTTC	CSAGPGGLDYGYTF
NA	TRBV7-2	TRBJ2-2	many	TGTGCCAGCAGCCTCCGTGGGGGGGGGCTTGGCACCGGGGAGCTGTTTTTT	CASSLRGGGLGTGELFF
NA	TRBV20-1	TRBJ1-1	many	TGCAGTGCTAGAGATAGAGGCACGGGATTCACTGAAGCTTTCTTT	CSARDRGTGFTEAFF
TRBD2	TRBV7-2	TRBJ2-7	many	TGTGCCAGCAGCTTAGATCGGTTCCTAGCGGGGGGGAACGAGCAGTACTTC	CASSLDRFLAGGNEQYF
TRBD2	TRBV20-1	TRBJ2-7	many	TGCAGTGCTATCGGGACTAGCGGGACCCGCGGGTACTTC	CSAIGTSGTRGYF
TRBD1	TRBV20-1	TRBJ2-7	many	TGCAGTGCCCCAAGGGGGCTCCCCTACGAGCAGTACTTC	CSAPRGLPYEQYF
TRBD2	TRBV7-3	TRBJ2-1	many	TGTGCCAGCAGCCCGGGTAGCGGGGGATATGAGCAGTTCTTC	CASSPGSGGYEQFF
NA	TRBV5-1	TRBJ2-5	many	TGCGCCAACAGCTTGGTACACACTCAAGAGACCCAGTACTTC	CANSLVHTQETQYF
TRBD2	TRBV20-1	TRBJ2-1	many	TGCAGTGCTAGAGAGCAGGGAGGGCCTGAGCAGTTCTTC	CSAREQGGPEQFF
TRBD2	TRBV29-1	TRBJ2-3	few	TGCAGCGTTGGGACTAGCGGGGGGGCCGGGGATACGCAGTATTTT	CSVGTSGGAGDTQYF
NA	TRBV20-1	TRBJ1-2	many	TGCAGTGCTAGAGTAGACAGGTACTATGGCTACACCTTC	CSARVDRYYGYTF
NA	TRBV20-1	TRBJ1-1	many	TGCAGTGGCGGTAATGCAGGGCTACCCTACACTGAAGCTTTCTTT	CSGGNAGLPYTEAFF
NA	TRBV2	TRBJ1-2	many	TGTGCCAGCAGTCAATTCCGACAGAGCAACTATGGCTACACCTTC	CASSQFRQSNYGYTF
NA	TRBV29-1	TRBJ2-7	many	TGCAGCGTTGCCAGACAGCCCCAACCGATGGCCTACGAGCAGTACTTC	CSVARQPQPMAYEQYF
NA	TRBV7-9	TRBJ2-7	NA	TGTGCCAGCAGCATCGGGGTCTACGAGCAGTACTTC	CASSIGVYEQYF
TRBD2	TRBV9	TRBJ2-1	many	TGTGCCAGCAGCACCGGGACTAGCGGGGGGGTTTATGAGCAGTTCTTC	CASSTGTSGGVYEQFF
TRBD1	TRBV5-1	TRBJ2-3	many	TGCGCCAGCAGCCAAATTGACAGGGGGCTTGATACGCAGTATTTT	CASSQIDRGLDTQYF
TRBD2	TRBV20-1	TRBJ2-3	many	TGCAGTGCCGGGACTAGCGGCACAGATACGCAGTATTTT	CSAGTSGTDTQYF
TRBD1	TRBV20-1	TRBJ1-5	many	TGCAGTGCTAGGCCTCCCAGGGGGGATTATAGCAATCAGCCCCAGCATTTT	CSARPPRGDYSNQPQHF
NA	TRBV7-9	TRBJ2-3	few	TGTGCCAGCAGCTTATTTACCGAGCGCTCAGATACGCAGTATTTT	CASSLFTERSDTQYF
TRBD1	TRBV15	TRBJ1-1	many	TGTGCCACCAGCAGCATAACAGGGGGCGTCACTGAAGCTTTCTTT	CATSSITGGVTEAFF
NA	TRBV5-1	TRBJ2-4	many	TGCGCCAGCAGCTGGTTAAGCCCCCAGGACATTCAGTACTTC	CASSWLSPQDIQYF
TRBD2	TRBV10-3	TRBJ2-3	few	TGTGCCATCAGTGACTCGACTAGCGGGGGGCCAGATACGCAGTATTTT	CAISDSTSGGPDTQYF
TRBD1	TRBV12-3/TRBV12-4	TRBJ1-5	many	TGTGCCAGCAGCTGGGACAGGGGCAATCAGCCCCAGCATTTT	CASSWDRGNQPQHF
TRBD1	TRBV2	TRBJ2-1	few	TGTGCCAGCAGCTGGACAGGGGTTTTGGATGAGCAGTTCTTC	CASSWTGVLDEQFF
NA	TRBV5-1	TRBJ1-2	medium-sized	TGCGCCAGCAGCCTGGGTAGCGGCAGGGAGAACTATGGCTACACCTTC	CASSLGSGRENYGYTF
TRBD2	TRBV27	TRBJ2-1	few	TGTGCCAGCAGTCCAACAGCGGGGGGGCTCTCCTACAATGAGCAGTTCTTC	CASSPTAGGLSYNEQFF
TRBD2	TRBV10-2	TRBJ2-7	many	TGCGCCAGATTGCCCGGCCGAGGACTAGCGGGGGACCCCACTACCTACGAGCAGTACTTC	CARLPGRGLAGDPTTYEQYF
NA	TRBV9	TRBJ2-6	many	TGTGCCAGCAGCCCGACGACAGGGGCCAACGTCCTGACTTTC	CASSPTTGANVLTF
NA	TRBV28	TRBJ1-1	NA	TGTGCCAGCAGCTCCCCCGGTCGGATGAACACTGAAGCTTTCTTT	CASSSPGRMNTEAFF
TRBD1	TRBV19	TRBJ2-2	NA	TGTGCCAGTAAGGACAGGGGGAATTCGGGCACCGGGGAGCTGTTTTTT	CASKDRGNSGTGELFF
NA	TRBV6-5	TRBJ1-2	many	TGTGCCAGCGGAGCCTTTGGACGGAGTTATGGCTACACCTTC	CASGAFGRSYGYTF
NA	TRBV5-1	TRBJ2-1	many	TGCGCCAGCAGCTTAGGTTCCGGGGGATACTCCTACAATGAGCAGTTCTTC	CASSLGSGGYSYNEQFF
TRBD1	TRBV27	TRBJ2-3	many	TGTGCCAGCAGGCAGGGACAGGGGGCACCTGATACGCAGTATTTT	CASRQGQGAPDTQYF
TRBD1	TRBV10-3	TRBJ2-1	many	TGTGCCATCAGGGCGCGGACAGGGGCCTACAATGAGCAGTTCTTC	CAIRARTGAYNEQFF
NA	TRBV20-1	TRBJ2-4	many	TGCAGTGTTGACACGAGACACACCAAAAACATTCAGTACTTC	CSVDTRHTKNIQYF
NA	TRBV11-2	TRBJ2-3	many	TGTGCCAGCGGAGGGGGGGGGCGCATCACAGATACGCAGTATTTT	CASGGGGRITDTQYF
NA	TRBV20-1	TRBJ2-1	many	TGCAGTATGCGGGGCCACACCCAATACAATGAGCAGTTCTTC	CSMRGHTQYNEQFF
TRBD2	TRBV4-2	TRBJ2-2	many	TGTGCCAGCAGCCAAGACGCTAGCGGGGGGTATCCCGGGGAGCTGTTTTTT	CASSQDASGGYPGELFF
NA	TRBV9	TRBJ2-6	many	TGTGCCAGCAGCGGCCAGGGGAAAGGGGCCAACGTCCTGACTTTC	CASSGQGKGANVLTF